These 27 T cell receptor beta chains originate from one sample sequenced in a study of cytomegalovirus exposure and HLA in healthy donors. Both 60 Vbeta primers and 13 Jbeta primers went into the PCR. Method: immunoSEQ multiplex PCR; TCRdb's copy keeps in-frame clones and lacks some. The table lists more than 85,000 clones, around 74% of them singletons. The specimen was PBMCs. Receptors originate from a woman aged 40 to 49 in good health and CMV-seropositive.

The chain employs TRBV27 and TRBJ2-7; 10 bases align to TRBD1. CDR3 length: 14 amino acids. The ends lost 8 bases at V and 4 bases at J; junction bases unmatched: 8. Germline values: CDR1 MNHEY, CDR2 SMNVEV (reference sequence). CDR3 residues: CASGDRGPGYEQYF. The DNA for the CDR3 is TGTGCCAGCGGAGACAGGGGGCCCGGATACGAGCAGTACTTC.

The chain uses TRBV19 and TRBJ2-1; 7 bases match TRBD2. The CDR3 runs 15 residues. Losses at the gene ends were 2 bases for V and 10 bases for J; bases not matched to a gene: 11. Per germline, CDR1 LNHDA and CDR2 SQIVND (reference sequence). CDR3 in amino acids: CASSITGGSFQEQFF. In nucleotides, the CDR3 is TGTGCCAGTAGTATAACTGGCGGGAGTTTTCAAGAGCAGTTCTTC.

V gene TRBV27 combines with J gene TRBJ1-6, with TRBD1 as a possible D gene (6 bases). V was shortened by 6 bases and J by 4 bases, with 13 bases between the two germline ends. The V gene's germline CDR1 is MNHEY and CDR2 SMNVEV (reference sequence). This CDR3 region has 15 residues. CDR3 DNA sequence: TGTGCCAGCAGAGAGGACAGAGCTTATAATTCACCCCTCCACTTT. Its protein product is CASREDRAYNSPLHF.

The chain joins TRBV5-4 to TRBJ2-2; D uncertain. The CDR3 extends over 14 amino acids. CDR1 is SGHNT and CDR2 is YYREEE in the germline V gene (reference sequence). V was pared by 1 base and J by 2 bases, with 6 bases between. Written as DNA, the CDR3 is TGTGCCAGCAGCTTGTTTATCAACACCGGGGAGCTGTTTTTT. Amino acids: CASSLFINTGELFF. The entire variable domain, with the rest obtained from reference TRBV5-4 and TRBJ2-2, is as follows: ETGVTQSPTHLIKTRGQQVTLRCSSQSGHNTVSWYQQALGQGPQFIFQYYREEENGRGNFPPRFSGLQFPNYSSELNVNALELDDSALYLCASSLFINTGELFFGEGSRLTVL.

As DNA, the CDR3 is TGTGCCAGCAGTGACATTATCGGGGGCCAAGAGACCCAGTACTTC. Translated: CASSDIIGGQETQYF. The gene calls are TRBV2 and TRBJ2-5, with D possibly matching TRBD2 (6 bases). Between the trimmed V and J ends, which lost 3 bases and 1 base, there was a span of 12 bases. The length of the CDR3 is 15 residues. Germline V gives CDR1 SNHLY, CDR2 FYNNEI.

This chain links TRBV5-1 with TRBJ2-5, with TRBD2 as a possible D gene (6 bases). The CDR3 is 15 amino acids. The germline V gene encodes CDR1 SGHRS and CDR2 YFSETQ. Trimming stripped 0 bases from V and 1 base from J, with 10 bases between. Here the CDR3 DNA reads TGCGCCAGCAGCTTGGATACTAGCCTCCAAGAGACCCAGTACTTC. Protein: CASSLDTSLQETQYF.

The chain employs TRBV19 and TRBJ2-5; weak D call: TRBD2 (7 bases). In germline, CDR1 is LNHDA, CDR2 SQIVND (reference sequence). V gave up 3 bases and J gave up 6 bases, with 17 bases separating them. This CDR3 has 15 amino acids. The CDR3: CASSIGSGGPQTQYF. The DNA of the CDR3 is TGTGCCAGTAGTATCGGATCGGGGGGCCCCCAGACCCAGTACTTC. Full variable domain (outside the CDR3, taken from reference TRBV19 and TRBJ2-5): DGGITQSPKYLFRKEGQNVTLSCEQNLNHDAMYWYRQDPGQGLRLIYYSQIVNDFQKGDIAEGYSVSREKKESFPLTVTSAQKNPTAFYLCASSIGSGGPQTQYFGPGTRLLVL.

This clone has just a few counts. The chain carries TRBV11-2 and TRBJ2-1; 7 nucleotides line up with TRBD2. This CDR3 is 15 amino acids long. V trimming: 5 bases; J trimming: 2 bases; junction bases outside the gene matches: 6. From germline, CDR1 is SGHAT and CDR2 FQNNGV. The CDR3 region is CASSNGGDTYNEQFF. CDR3 nucleotide sequence: TGTGCCAGCAGCAATGGGGGGGATACCTACAATGAGCAGTTCTTC.

The chain couples TRBV5-1 to TRBJ2-7, with TRBD1 matching over 12 bases. The CDR3 loop spans 17 amino acids. V lost 0 bases to trimming and J lost 7 bases; unmatched junction nucleotides: 11. Germline V lookup: CDR1 SGHRS, CDR2 YFSETQ. DNA of the CDR3: TGCGCCAGCAGCTTGGACACCGGGACAGGGGGCTCGGGTGAGCAGTACTTC. This sequence encodes CASSLDTGTGGSGEQYF.

As regards this clone: One end of the junction fails to match germline, which may point to a read error. The rearrangement links TRBV7-9 to TRBJ1-2, with D maybe TRBD1 (6 bases). The CDR3 extends over 15 amino acids. Germline-derived CDR1 and CDR2 are SEHNR and FQNEAQ (reference sequence). The CDR3 region is CSSSLVLGAWYGYTF. The CDR3 coding sequence is TGTTCCAGCAGCTTAGTATTGGGGGCATGGTATGGCTACACCTTC.

The chain couples TRBV6-6 to TRBJ2-3; 9 nucleotides match TRBD1. J gave up 1 base and V 5 bases, and 4 bases lay outside the gene matches. CDR1 and CDR2 from the germline V gene are MNHNY and SVGAGI (reference sequence). This CDR3 spans 15 amino acids. Here the CDR3 reads CASSPRTGGTDTQYF. The CDR3 nucleotides are TGTGCCAGCAGTCCCCGGACAGGGGGCACAGATACGCAGTATTTT.

The rearrangement links TRBV28 to TRBJ2-5, with D perhaps TRBD2 (5 bases). Trimming shortened V by 3 bases and J by 5 bases, and 13 bases separated the two germline ends. The CDR3 covers 14 residues. Looked up from germline, CDR1 is MDHEN and CDR2 is SYDVKM. CDR3 amino acids: CASSFTLLGETQYF. The CDR3 nucleotides are TGTGCCAGCAGTTTTACCCTACTAGGGGAGACCCAGTACTTC.

The count of this clone is one. V usage is TRBV2 and J usage is TRBJ1-5; tentative D call: TRBD1 (5 bases). The CDR3 runs to 13 residues. V dropped 8 bases and J dropped 7 bases, with 15 bases sitting between them. The germline V gene encodes CDR1 SNHLY and CDR2 FYNNEI. DNA for the CDR3: TGTGCCAGCCGGGCCGGGGGGATCCAGCCCCAGCATTTT. Its translation is CASRAGGIQPQHF.

The chain uses TRBV14 and TRBJ2-7; no definite D call. Germline CDR1 and CDR2: SGHDN and FVKESK. CDR3 length: 13 residues. Trimming took off 0 bases at V and 3 bases at J, with 6 bases between the two ends. The CDR3 loop is CASSQERYYEQYF. The CDR3 DNA follows: TGTGCCAGCAGCCAAGAGCGGTACTACGAGCAGTACTTC. The full variable domain, completed using reference TRBV14 and TRBJ2-7, is EAGVTQFPSHSVIEKGQTVTLRCDPISGHDNLYWYRRVMGKEIKFLLHFVKESKQDESGMPNNRFLAERTGGTYSTLKVQPAELEDSGVYFCASSQERYYEQYFGPGTRLTVT.

V is TRBV28 and J is TRBJ1-1; 7 bases match TRBD1. The CDR3 has 14 amino acids. Germline V gene sequence: CDR1 MDHEN, CDR2 SYDVKM. With V trimmed by 4 bases and J by 6 bases, 8 bases remained unmatched. CDR3 in amino acids: CASSSQGGGSEAFF. The CDR3 coding sequence is TGTGCCAGCAGTTCCCAGGGGGGAGGCTCTGAAGCTTTCTTT.

The genes are TRBV4-1 and TRBJ1-2; tentatively, D is TRBD1 (6 bases). There are 15 residues in the CDR3. V was shortened by 0 bases and J by 4 bases, with 12 bases between the two germline ends. Germline CDR1 reads MGHRA; CDR2 reads YSYEKL. The CDR3 is CASSQERTGSYGYTF. The CDR3 DNA sequence: TGCGCCAGCAGCCAAGAGCGCACAGGGAGCTATGGCTACACCTTC.

The J gene is TRBJ2-1, the V gene TRBV25-1, with 9 bases identical to TRBD1. Per germline, CDR1 MGHDK and CDR2 SYGVNS. The CDR3 is 17 residues long. The trim removed 5 bases at V and 7 bases at J, leaving 15 bases unmatched. DNA of the CDR3: TGTGCCAGCAGTCAGACCCCGGGACAGGGCTTTGGGAATGAGCAGTTCTTC. This gives the protein CASSQTPGQGFGNEQFF.

The rearrangement uses TRBV28 and TRBJ2-2; TRBD2 agrees at 13 bases. The CDR3 length is 17 residues. The ends lost 6 bases at V and 6 bases at J; junction bases unmatched: 10. CDR1 and CDR2 (germline): MDHEN, SYDVKM. The CDR3 region is CASSWTSGSYDPGELFF. The CDR3 DNA reads as TGTGCCAGCAGCTGGACTAGCGGGAGTTATGATCCCGGGGAGCTGTTTTTT.

The genes are TRBV4-3 and TRBJ1-3, with 11 bases identical to TRBD1. Germline V CDR1 and CDR2: LGHNA, YSLEER. Trimming took 0 bases from V and 1 from J; bases not matched to a gene: 14. The CDR3 has 21 amino acids. CDR3 DNA sequence: TGCGCCAGCAGCCAAGATAGGGGGACAGGGGGAGCTCGGACTTCTGGAAACACCATATATTTT. Amino acids: CASSQDRGTGGARTSGNTIYF.

There are a few counts of this clone. Because it lacks the conserved phenylalanine or tryptophan at the end, this CDR3 is likely a read error. The DNA is left out, because the CDR3 cannot be placed on it with certainty; the CDR3 is given as TCRdb lists it. The V call is TRBV4-3, the J call TRBJ2-6; TRBD2, as called in the table, went unchecked against the DNA. The CDR3 contains 10 residues when both ends are counted. CDR1 and CDR2 (germline): LGHNA, YSLEER. The CDR3 protein is CASSQGGDPG.

The chain is built from TRBV9 and TRBJ1-2; 9 bases map to TRBD1. Per the germline V gene, CDR1 is SGDLS and CDR2 is YYNGEE. V lost 0 bases to trimming and J lost 4 bases; unmatched junction nucleotides: 4. CDR3 length equals 15 residues. DNA of the CDR3: TGTGCCAGCAGCGTAGAGTACAGGGGGCTCTATGGCTACACCTTC. Translated, it gives CASSVEYRGLYGYTF.

The chain carries TRBV5-1 and TRBJ2-3; TRBD2 matches 10 bases. The junction had 11 bases not matched to a gene; V was cut back by 4 bases and J by 6 bases. The CDR3 has 16 residues. CDR1 is SGHRS, CDR2 YFSETQ, per germline. CDR3 amino acids: CASSTGLARGADTQYF. DNA of the CDR3: TGCGCCAGCAGCACGGGACTAGCGCGAGGGGCTGATACGCAGTATTTT.

For this clone: One junction end does not reproduce the germline sequence, and a read error may be involved. The chain employs TRBV7-7 and TRBJ2-5; possibly TRBD2 for D (5 bases). From germline, CDR1 is SSHAT and CDR2 FNYEAQ (reference sequence). The CDR3 loop spans 14 amino acids. The CDR3 DNA sequence: TGTGCTAGCAGCGCGGGTCAATTCCAAGAGACCCAGTACTTC. Its protein is CASSAGQFQETQYF.

This clone appeared a single time. The chain carries TRBV5-1 and TRBJ2-7, with a possible D match to TRBD1 (6 bases). This CDR3 spans 14 amino acids. CDR1 and CDR2 (germline): SGHRS, YFSETQ. V lost 2 bases to trimming and J lost 0 bases, with 9 bases between them. The CDR3 DNA is TGCGCCAGCAGCTTACGGGACAACTCCTACGAGCAGTACTTC. Protein sequence: CASSLRDNSYEQYF.

This chain links TRBV7-9 with TRBJ2-4; 9 bases match TRBD1. This CDR3 has 13 amino acids. Germline CDR1 and CDR2: SEHNR and FQNEAQ (reference sequence). Trimming cost V 7 bases and J 6 bases; bases outside gene matches: 4. The CDR3 DNA sequence: TGTGCCAGCACCGGGACAGGGAGAAACATTCAGTACTTC. It translates to CASTGTGRNIQYF.

The chain couples TRBV5-6 to TRBJ2-5; D is ambiguous. The end of the DNA fits TRBJ2-7 better, so the J call may be wrong. The length of the CDR3 is 13 residues. Germline V lookup: CDR1 SGHDT, CDR2 YYEEEE. The CDR3 DNA reads TGTGCCAGCAACCCTCATCCCTCCTACGAGCAGTACTTC. Residues: CASNPHPSYEQYF.

CDR3 residues: CASTDRVNTEAFF. DNA of the CDR3: TGTGCCAGTACAGACAGGGTGAACACTGAAGCTTTCTTT. The chain couples TRBV19 to TRBJ1-1, with TRBD1 matching over 7 bases. This CDR3 has 13 residues. J was trimmed by 0 bases and V by 7 bases; bases with no gene match: 2. The germline gives CDR1 LNHDA, CDR2 SQIVND (reference sequence).